These T cell receptor beta chains were read from a single sample in a study of patients and donors after allogeneic stem cell transplantation. TCRdb reprocessed the RT-PCR reads via MiXCR and lists one record per CDR3 protein. Among tens of thousands of distinct CDR3 sequences, around 48% were seen once, and the ten largest hold 61%. Sequencing was carried out using blood, either unsorted or a sorted T cell fraction (not recorded which). The origin of the receptors is a human donor who was either an allogeneic HSCT recipient or a stem cell or donor lymphocyte infusion donor (not recorded which). It is not recorded whose cells these are; they may come from a transplant donor. Both conserved end residues are part of each CDR3. D genes are given only for firm matches. Expanded clones are given a class, and other clones once, few, many or no size at all.

d_gene: -
abundance: -
j_gene: TRBJ1-4
v_gene: TRBV11-2
CDR3aa: CASSLGWFNEKLFF
CDR3nt: TGTGCCAGCTCCCTAGGATGGTTTAATGAAAAACTGTTTTTT

d_gene: -
abundance: few
j_gene: TRBJ1-4
v_gene: TRBV4-2
CDR3aa: CASSPSMSDEKLFF
CDR3nt: TGTGCCAGCAGCCCCTCAATGTCTGATGAAAAACTGTTTTTT

d_gene: TRBD1
abundance: -
j_gene: TRBJ1-4
v_gene: TRBV12-3/TRBV12-4
CDR3aa: CASSFWDRSEKLFF
CDR3nt: TGTGCCAGCAGTTTTTGGGACAGGAGTGAAAAACTGTTTTTT

d_gene: -
abundance: -
j_gene: TRBJ1-2
v_gene: TRBV30
CDR3aa: CAWRVEVYGYTF
CDR3nt: TGTGCCTGGAGAGTGGAGGTCTATGGCTACACCTTC

d_gene: TRBD1
abundance: few
j_gene: TRBJ1-2
v_gene: TRBV7-2
CDR3aa: CASSDRGPSYGYTF
CDR3nt: TGTGCCAGCAGCGATAGGGGGCCGAGCTATGGCTACACCTTC

d_gene: -
abundance: -
j_gene: TRBJ1-2
v_gene: TRBV12-3/TRBV12-4
CDR3aa: CASSGPQGGGTNYGYTF
CDR3nt: TGTGCCAGCAGTGGCCCACAGGGAGGAGGTACTAACTATGGCTACACCTTC

d_gene: TRBD1
abundance: -
j_gene: TRBJ1-5
v_gene: TRBV9
CDR3aa: CASSPGTGDQPQHF
CDR3nt: TGTGCCAGCAGCCCGGGGACAGGAGATCAGCCCCAGCATTTT

d_gene: TRBD1
abundance: -
j_gene: TRBJ1-6
v_gene: TRBV20-1
CDR3aa: CSPGQVNSPLHF
CDR3nt: TGCAGTCCGGGACAGGTTAATTCACCCCTCCACTTT

d_gene: -
abundance: -
j_gene: TRBJ1-5
v_gene: TRBV12-3/TRBV12-4
CDR3aa: CASSFYRPDYSNQPQHF
CDR3nt: TGTGCCAGCAGTTTCTACAGGCCGGATTATAGCAATCAGCCCCAGCATTTT

d_gene: -
abundance: -
j_gene: TRBJ2-1
v_gene: TRBV5-1
CDR3aa: CASSNDNEQFF
CDR3nt: TGCGCCAGCAGCAACGACAATGAGCAGTTCTTC

d_gene: TRBD2
abundance: -
j_gene: TRBJ2-5
v_gene: TRBV3-1
CDR3aa: CASSQTRLAGDRETQYF
CDR3nt: TGTGCCAGCAGCCAAACCAGACTAGCGGGAGATCGAGAGACCCAGTACTTC

d_gene: -
abundance: -
j_gene: TRBJ1-2
v_gene: TRBV7-2
CDR3aa: CASSLGGPLGYGYTF
CDR3nt: TGTGCCAGCAGCTTAGGCGGGCCTCTGGGCTATGGCTACACCTTC

d_gene: -
abundance: few
j_gene: TRBJ1-3
v_gene: TRBV20-1
CDR3aa: CSARDRISGNTIYF
CDR3nt: TGCAGTGCTAGAGATCGGATCTCTGGAAACACCATATATTTT

d_gene: -
abundance: once
j_gene: TRBJ1-5
v_gene: TRBV6-2/TRBV6-3
CDR3aa: CASSYDNPERSNQPQHF
CDR3nt: TGTGCCAGCAGTTACGACAACCCGGAGAGGAGCAATCAGCCCCAGCATTTT

d_gene: -
abundance: -
j_gene: TRBJ1-4
v_gene: TRBV20-1
CDR3aa: CSARDGAGDEKLFF
CDR3nt: TGCAGTGCTAGAGATGGGGCGGGGGATGAAAAACTGTTTTTT

d_gene: -
abundance: -
j_gene: TRBJ1-2
v_gene: TRBV28
CDR3aa: CASSLKAEDNYGYTF
CDR3nt: TGTGCCAGCAGTCTTAAGGCGGAGGATAACTATGGCTACACCTTC

d_gene: -
abundance: -
j_gene: TRBJ1-1
v_gene: TRBV10-2
CDR3aa: CASSEWVNTEAFF
CDR3nt: TGCGCCAGCAGTGAATGGGTGAACACTGAAGCTTTCTTT